What follows describes a single T cell receptor (beta chain). Its target is unknown. This record belongs to a study of T cell responses to AZD1222 COVID-19 vaccine. Whole-study context: Pooling was applied to second doses at about 4 or about 12 weeks. Study results and caveats: With two AZD1222 doses given, Spike-specific TCR breadth and depth both rose. Repertoire sampling occurred only after the peak T cell response. Nearly half of spike-specific TCRs reportedly go after variant regions that carry no mutations.

Produced via immunoSEQ multiplex PCR; TCRdb's table is partial and in-frame only. The sample gives approximately 150,000 clones, more than 85% of which show up once; roughly 2.3% is in the top ten. CDR3 size: 17 residues. After removal of 6 bases from V and 0 bases from J, the junction contained 11 bases not matched to a gene. CDR1 and CDR2 (germline): MNHEY, SMNVEV (reference sequence). The sequence was collected from an adult in good health. This rearrangement joins TRBV27 to TRBJ1-1; 9 bases fit TRBD1. The sample in question was peripheral blood, obtained on day 0 of AZD1222 vaccination. CDR3 region: CASSSRTGVGMNTEAFF. The CDR3 DNA is TGTGCCAGCAGCTCTCGGACAGGGGTGGGGATGAACACTGAAGCTTTCTTT.